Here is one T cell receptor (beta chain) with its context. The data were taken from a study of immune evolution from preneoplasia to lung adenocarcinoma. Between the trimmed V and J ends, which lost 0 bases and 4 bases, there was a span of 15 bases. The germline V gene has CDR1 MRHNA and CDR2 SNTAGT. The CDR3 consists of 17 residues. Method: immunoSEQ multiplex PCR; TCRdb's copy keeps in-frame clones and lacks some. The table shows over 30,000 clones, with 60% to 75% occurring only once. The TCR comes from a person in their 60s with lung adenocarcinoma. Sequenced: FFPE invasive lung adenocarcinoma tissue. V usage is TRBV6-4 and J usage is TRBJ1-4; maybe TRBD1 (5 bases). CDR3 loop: CASSDSIPRGINEKLFF. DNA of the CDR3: TGTGCCAGCAGTGACTCGATTCCCCGGGGGATTAATGAAAAACTGTTTTTT.